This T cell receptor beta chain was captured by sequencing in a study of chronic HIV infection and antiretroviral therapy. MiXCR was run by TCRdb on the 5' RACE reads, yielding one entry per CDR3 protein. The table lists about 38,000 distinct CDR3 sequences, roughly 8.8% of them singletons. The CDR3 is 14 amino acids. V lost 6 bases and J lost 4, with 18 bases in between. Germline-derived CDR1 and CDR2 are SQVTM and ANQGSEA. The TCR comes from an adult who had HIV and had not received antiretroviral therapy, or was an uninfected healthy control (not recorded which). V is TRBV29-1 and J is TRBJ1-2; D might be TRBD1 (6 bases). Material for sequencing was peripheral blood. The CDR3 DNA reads TGCAGCGTCGATCGAGTACAGGGAGGCTATGGCTACACCTTC. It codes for CSVDRVQGGYGYTF.